A selection of T cell receptor beta chains follows, all from one sample in a study of Graves' ophthalmopathy and Graves' hyperthyroidism. TCRdb independently ran MiXCR on the multiplex PCR reads; one entry per CDR3 protein. The table records around 600,000 distinct CDR3 sequences, about 40% of them present only once. Specimen: peripheral blood. These receptor sequences come from an adult man with Graves' ophthalmopathy. CDR3s include the opening cysteine and the closing phenylalanine or tryptophan. Each record gives: D gene, V gene, clone size, J gene, CDR3 DNA, CDR3 protein. D genes are given only for firm matches. Clone size is not always given. Where it is, it says once, few, many or a class for expanded clones.

d_call: .; v_call: TRBV5-1; clone_size: .; j_call: TRBJ1-4; cdr3_nt: TGCGCCAGCAGCCCCGGACGGGCAACTAATGAAAAACTGTTTTTT; cdr3_aa: CASSPGRATNEKLFF
d_call: .; v_call: TRBV20-1; clone_size: few; j_call: TRBJ1-5; cdr3_nt: TGCAGTGCTAGAGATGAGGGGGAGACCCAGCATTTT; cdr3_aa: CSARDEGETQHF
d_call: .; v_call: TRBV7-8; clone_size: many; j_call: TRBJ1-2; cdr3_nt: TGTGCCAGCAGCTTAGATCACAGGGTCAATGGCTACACCTTC; cdr3_aa: CASSLDHRVNGYTF
d_call: TRBD1; v_call: TRBV29-1; clone_size: many; j_call: TRBJ1-2; cdr3_nt: TGCAGCGTCGCACCGCAGGGGGCGGGGAGCTATGGCTACACCTTC; cdr3_aa: CSVAPQGAGSYGYTF
d_call: .; v_call: TRBV20-1; clone_size: few; j_call: TRBJ2-5; cdr3_nt: TGCAGTGCAAGTAGGGTTGGGGGTTCGGGTGAGACCCAGTACTTC; cdr3_aa: CSASRVGGSGETQYF
d_call: .; v_call: TRBV7-9; clone_size: many; j_call: TRBJ1-4; cdr3_nt: TGTGCCAGCAGCTGGACGGCGGAAGCTAATGAAAAACTGTTTTTT; cdr3_aa: CASSWTAEANEKLFF
d_call: .; v_call: TRBV7-2; clone_size: few; j_call: TRBJ2-6; cdr3_nt: TGTGCCAGCAGCTTAGTGGCCAACGTCCTGACTTTC; cdr3_aa: CASSLVANVLTF
d_call: TRBD2; v_call: TRBV11-2; clone_size: .; j_call: TRBJ2-1; cdr3_nt: TGTGCCAGCAGCTCCCCGGGGGGTAATGAGCAGTTCTTC; cdr3_aa: CASSSPGGNEQFF
d_call: TRBD2; v_call: TRBV7-2; clone_size: .; j_call: TRBJ2-1; cdr3_nt: TGTGCCAGCAGCTTAGACGCTAGCGGGGGAAACAATGAGCAGTTCTTC; cdr3_aa: CASSLDASGGNNEQFF
d_call: .; v_call: TRBV10-3; clone_size: many; j_call: TRBJ1-1; cdr3_nt: TGTGCCATCAGCCTATCAGCGGACACTGAAGCTTTCTTT; cdr3_aa: CAISLSADTEAFF
d_call: .; v_call: TRBV20-1; clone_size: many; j_call: TRBJ2-7; cdr3_nt: TGCAGTGCTAGAGAGGAGACATTTGAGCAGTACTTC; cdr3_aa: CSAREETFEQYF
d_call: .; v_call: TRBV29-1; clone_size: medium-sized; j_call: TRBJ2-7; cdr3_nt: TGCAGCGCGACGAAGGGGTACGAGCAGTACTTC; cdr3_aa: CSATKGYEQYF
d_call: .; v_call: TRBV29-1; clone_size: .; j_call: TRBJ2-5; cdr3_nt: TGCAGCGTTGATTGGGGAGGGGGAGAGACCCAGTACTTC; cdr3_aa: CSVDWGGGETQYF
d_call: .; v_call: TRBV2; clone_size: many; j_call: TRBJ1-6; cdr3_nt: TGTGCCAGCGAGGGAACGCCCTATTCACCCCTCCACTTT; cdr3_aa: CASEGTPYSPLHF
d_call: .; v_call: TRBV20-1; clone_size: .; j_call: TRBJ2-7; cdr3_nt: TGCAGTGCTAGAGAGGGGGGGGTTGGGGGCTCCTCCTACGAGCAGTACTTC; cdr3_aa: CSAREGGVGGSSYEQYF
d_call: TRBD1; v_call: TRBV7-9; clone_size: .; j_call: TRBJ1-4; cdr3_nt: TGTGCCAGCAGCTCGCTCCAGGGGGCCGATGAAAAACTGTTTTTT; cdr3_aa: CASSSLQGADEKLFF
d_call: .; v_call: TRBV19; clone_size: .; j_call: TRBJ1-5; cdr3_nt: TGTGCCTGCGGGCTGGGCGAGAATAGCAATCAGCCCCAGCATTTT; cdr3_aa: CACGLGENSNQPQHF
d_call: TRBD2; v_call: TRBV7-8; clone_size: .; j_call: TRBJ2-5; cdr3_nt: TGTGCCAGCAGGTCAGCGGGAGGAGTGGAGACCCAGTACTTC; cdr3_aa: CASRSAGGVETQYF
d_call: .; v_call: TRBV20-1; clone_size: .; j_call: TRBJ1-2; cdr3_nt: TGCAGTGCCCTTACAGTGAGCTATGGCTACACCTTC; cdr3_aa: CSALTVSYGYTF
d_call: TRBD2; v_call: TRBV5-1; clone_size: .; j_call: TRBJ2-7; cdr3_nt: TGCGCCAGCAGCTTAGGACGGGGGGGATCCAATGAGCAGTACTTC; cdr3_aa: CASSLGRGGSNEQYF
d_call: .; v_call: TRBV9; clone_size: .; j_call: TRBJ2-7; cdr3_nt: TGTGCCAGCAGCGTAGGCAGGGGGGGGGTTACGGAGCAGTACTTC; cdr3_aa: CASSVGRGGVTEQYF
d_call: .; v_call: TRBV7-2; clone_size: many; j_call: TRBJ2-2; cdr3_nt: TGTGCCAGCAGCTTAGCGTCAGGGCAAGGGCTGTTTTTT; cdr3_aa: CASSLASGQGLFF
d_call: .; v_call: TRBV19; clone_size: many; j_call: TRBJ1-6; cdr3_nt: TGTGCCAGTAGTGGCCAGGGGAGGAACTCACCCCTCCACTTT; cdr3_aa: CASSGQGRNSPLHF
d_call: TRBD1; v_call: TRBV5-1; clone_size: .; j_call: TRBJ1-3; cdr3_nt: TGCGCCAGCAGCTCCGGGACAGCAAACTCTGGAAACACCATATATTTT; cdr3_aa: CASSSGTANSGNTIYF
d_call: TRBD1; v_call: TRBV7-3; clone_size: .; j_call: TRBJ1-2; cdr3_nt: TGTGCCAGCAGCACCAAACAGGGGGAGTTTCTTGGCTACACCTTC; cdr3_aa: CASSTKQGEFLGYTF
d_call: .; v_call: TRBV15; clone_size: .; j_call: TRBJ2-5; cdr3_nt: TGTGCCACCAGCAGTCGCCGGAGGTACCAAGAGACCCAGTACTTC; cdr3_aa: CATSSRRRYQETQYF
d_call: TRBD2; v_call: TRBV11-2; clone_size: .; j_call: TRBJ2-7; cdr3_nt: TGTGCCAGCACAGGAGTCAGTAGCGGGAAGTACGAGCAGTACTTC; cdr3_aa: CASTGVSSGKYEQYF
d_call: TRBD2; v_call: TRBV4-1; clone_size: .; j_call: TRBJ2-7; cdr3_nt: TGCGCCAGCAGCCCTAAGCGGGGGCCGTACGAGCAGTACTTC; cdr3_aa: CASSPKRGPYEQYF
d_call: .; v_call: TRBV9; clone_size: many; j_call: TRBJ1-2; cdr3_nt: TGTGCCAGCAGCCTCGGGGGAGTGGCGGAGGGATATGGCTACACCTTC; cdr3_aa: CASSLGGVAEGYGYTF
d_call: .; v_call: TRBV20-1; clone_size: many; j_call: TRBJ1-1; cdr3_nt: TGCAGTGCTAGAAACGTGAACACTGAAGCTTTCTTT; cdr3_aa: CSARNVNTEAFF
d_call: .; v_call: TRBV25-1; clone_size: .; j_call: TRBJ1-6; cdr3_nt: TGTGCTAGAGTACAGGGCTTCTCACCCCTCCACTTT; cdr3_aa: CARVQGFSPLHF
d_call: TRBD1; v_call: TRBV29-1; clone_size: .; j_call: TRBJ1-1; cdr3_nt: TGCAGCGTCGACACAGGGGCCAACACTGAAGCTTTCTTT; cdr3_aa: CSVDTGANTEAFF
d_call: TRBD1; v_call: TRBV25-1; clone_size: .; j_call: TRBJ1-4; cdr3_nt: TGTGCCAGCAGTGAATATCTCGCAGGGACAGATGAAAAACTGTTTTTT; cdr3_aa: CASSEYLAGTDEKLFF
d_call: .; v_call: TRBV7-9; clone_size: .; j_call: TRBJ1-3; cdr3_nt: TGTGCCAGCAGCCCCCTCTCGAGAGGGTTGTCCTCTGGAAACACCATATATTTT; cdr3_aa: CASSPLSRGLSSGNTIYF
d_call: .; v_call: TRBV29-1; clone_size: .; j_call: TRBJ1-6; cdr3_nt: TGCAGCTCAGACTTGTCACCCCTCCACTTT; cdr3_aa: CSSDLSPLHF
d_call: .; v_call: TRBV7-9; clone_size: .; j_call: TRBJ2-7; cdr3_nt: TGTGCCAGCAGCCCCGTTGGGCAGGACTTC; cdr3_aa: CASSPVGQDF
d_call: .; v_call: TRBV7-2; clone_size: few; j_call: TRBJ2-7; cdr3_nt: TGTGCCAGCAGTTCGGGGGACAGACTCTCCTACGAGCAGTACTTC; cdr3_aa: CASSSGDRLSYEQYF
d_call: TRBD1; v_call: TRBV19; clone_size: .; j_call: TRBJ1-4; cdr3_nt: TGTGCCAGTAGTATTGGACAGGGGGCGGGTGAAAAACTGTTTTTT; cdr3_aa: CASSIGQGAGEKLFF
d_call: TRBD2; v_call: TRBV25-1; clone_size: .; j_call: TRBJ2-1; cdr3_nt: TGTGCCAGCAGCGTAGGGACTAGCGGGAGGATCAATGAGCAGTTCTTC; cdr3_aa: CASSVGTSGRINEQFF
d_call: .; v_call: TRBV7-9; clone_size: .; j_call: TRBJ2-7; cdr3_nt: TGCGCCAGCAGCCAAGACTTAGGCAGAGCCTACGAGCAGTACTTC; cdr3_aa: CASSQDLGRAYEQYF
d_call: .; v_call: TRBV7-9; clone_size: .; j_call: TRBJ2-5; cdr3_nt: TGTGCCAGCAGCGCAGGGGTGGGCCAGCCCCAGTACTTC; cdr3_aa: CASSAGVGQPQYF
d_call: TRBD1; v_call: TRBV4-3; clone_size: .; j_call: TRBJ1-6; cdr3_nt: TGCGCCAGCAGCCTAAGACAGGGACCGGACTATAATTCACCCCTCCACTTT; cdr3_aa: CASSLRQGPDYNSPLHF
d_call: .; v_call: TRBV7-6; clone_size: many; j_call: TRBJ2-5; cdr3_nt: TGTGCCAGCAGCCCTGGGTACCCCCCAGGGACCCAGTACTTC; cdr3_aa: CASSPGYPPGTQYF
d_call: .; v_call: TRBV2; clone_size: .; j_call: TRBJ1-1; cdr3_nt: TGTGCCAGCAGTGCCGGACAGCCCTTGAACACTGAAGCTTTCTTT; cdr3_aa: CASSAGQPLNTEAFF
d_call: TRBD1; v_call: TRBV19; clone_size: few; j_call: TRBJ2-5; cdr3_nt: TGTGCCAGTAGTAGGTACAGGGGGCTAGGAGAGACCCAGTACTTC; cdr3_aa: CASSRYRGLGETQYF
d_call: TRBD1; v_call: TRBV6-1; clone_size: .; j_call: TRBJ1-3; cdr3_nt: TGTGCCAGCAGTGAAGGGACAGGGGGTGGTGGAAACACCATGTATTTT; cdr3_aa: CASSEGTGGGGNTMYF
d_call: .; v_call: TRBV29-1; clone_size: many; j_call: TRBJ1-4; cdr3_nt: TGCAGCGTTGGCGAGGGGTGGCTCGGGGAAAAACTGTTTTTT; cdr3_aa: CSVGEGWLGEKLFF
d_call: .; v_call: TRBV20-1; clone_size: .; j_call: TRBJ2-7; cdr3_nt: TGCAGTGCTAGAGATCTTGGGGGACTCAACGAGCAGTACTTC; cdr3_aa: CSARDLGGLNEQYF